The rows below give T cell receptor beta chains drawn from one sample of a study of graft-versus-host responses after intestinal transplantation. Using immunoSEQ multiplex PCR, the repertoire was profiled, and TCRdb retains in-frame clones only, with some absent. The sample shows more than 85,000 clones, roughly 92% of them seen only once. Their cognate antigens are unknown. The sample in question was unstimulated CD8+ T cells sorted from spleen or lymph node cells, obtained before transplant. These receptors all come from a human donor who was the organ donor for an intestinal transplant. The CDR3 runs from the conserved cysteine through the conserved F or W. D genes are given only for firm matches. Expanded clones are given a class, and other clones once, few, many or no size at all.

D: -; J: TRBJ1-2; size: -; V: TRBV29-1; DNA: TGCAGCGTTGACCCCAAGGGCAGCCTACAGGCATATGGCTACACCTTC; CDR3: CSVDPKGSLQAYGYTF
D: -; J: TRBJ1-1; size: once; V: TRBV19; DNA: TGTGCCAGCTCTCACAGGGTCACTGAAGCTTTCTTT; CDR3: CASSHRVTEAFF
D: -; J: TRBJ2-7; size: -; V: TRBV7-8; DNA: TGTGCCAGCAGCTTACCCCCTTCCGAGCAGTACTTC; CDR3: CASSLPPSEQYF
D: TRBD2; J: TRBJ2-1; size: -; V: TRBV5-6; DNA: TGTGCCAGCAGAATTTCTAGCGGGGGGCCACCCTTACCTTACAATGAGCAGTTCTTC; CDR3: CASRISSGGPPLPYNEQFF
D: -; J: TRBJ2-6; size: -; V: TRBV28; DNA: TGTGCCAGCACCATAGCCCCCTCTGGGGCCAACGTCCTGACTTTC; CDR3: CASTIAPSGANVLTF
D: -; J: TRBJ2-3; size: once; V: TRBV7-9; DNA: TGTGCCAGCAGCCCGACCAGGTGGGGGGTTAGCACAGATACGCAGTATTTT; CDR3: CASSPTRWGVSTDTQYF
D: -; J: TRBJ1-3; size: few; V: TRBV25-1; DNA: TGTGCCAGCAGTAACAGGGTTTCTGGAAACACCATATATTTT; CDR3: CASSNRVSGNTIYF
D: -; J: TRBJ2-1; size: -; V: TRBV29-1; DNA: TGCAGCGTTGAGTCACAGGGAGCCGAGCAGTTCTTC; CDR3: CSVESQGAEQFF
D: TRBD2; J: TRBJ2-7; size: -; V: TRBV2; DNA: TGTGCCAGCAGTTCCCTAGCGGGAGGGTTTACCAAAAAATCCTACGAGCAGTACTTC; CDR3: CASSSLAGGFTKKSYEQYF
D: -; J: TRBJ1-1; size: -; V: TRBV21-1; DNA: TGTGCCTCCCTGGAGGCAAAGCTGTCATTGAACACTGAAGCTTTCTTT; CDR3: CASLEAKLSLNTEAFF
D: -; J: TRBJ2-7; size: -; V: TRBV6-1; DNA: TGTGCCAGCGAGGGAACCTACGAGCAGTACTTC; CDR3: CASEGTYEQYF
D: -; J: TRBJ1-1; size: once; V: TRBV5-1; DNA: TGCGCCAGCAGCTTGTCAGGGCCTCACACTGAAGCTTTCTTT; CDR3: CASSLSGPHTEAFF
D: TRBD1; J: TRBJ2-1; size: -; V: TRBV30; DNA: TGTGCCTGGAAGCCGGGTACAGGGGACAATGAGCAGTTCTTC; CDR3: CAWKPGTGDNEQFF